Below are 4 T cell receptor beta chains sequenced from a single sample in a study of tumor-infiltrating lymphocytes in primary liver carcinoma. Germline DNA was also extracted, and blood RNA was taken from unsorted whole blood. Synthesis of TCR beta cDNA was carried out from about 500 ng total RNA with a constant-region primer. Nested multiplex PCR, run for three rounds with slightly modified ARM-PCR, yielded TCR beta libraries. With TRBV1-TRBV30 forward primers and a C-beta reverse primer, the first two PCR rounds were run for approximately 10 cycles each. TCRdb re-derived calls from the multiplex PCR reads in MiXCR, one entry per CDR3 protein. The sample yields fewer than 350,000 distinct CDR3 sequences, less than 75% seen once. Sequencing input: peripheral blood. The receptors stem from a man aged 40-49 years with primary liver carcinoma and hepatitis B virus infection.

This chain links TRBV5-4 with TRBJ2-7; 7 nucleotides match TRBD2. This CDR3 comprises 16 residues. Germline V gives CDR1 SGHNT, CDR2 YYREEE (reference sequence). V shed 6 bases and J 2 bases; nucleotides not matched to a gene: 14. CDR3: CASTSGGTRQTYEQYF. CDR3 sequence (DNA): TGTGCCAGCACCTCGGGGGGAACTCGTCAAACCTACGAGCAGTACTTC.

This clonotype was recorded at least ten times. The chain is built from TRBV29-1 and TRBJ2-7; perhaps D is TRBD1 or TRBD2 (6 bases each). Germline V gives CDR1 SQVTM, CDR2 ANQGSEA. The CDR3 covers 13 residues. V lost 4 bases and J lost 2, with 12 bases in between. The CDR3 DNA reads as TGCAGCGTTGGGGGGGCGGGTGCCTACGAGCAGTACTTC. It is translated as CSVGGAGAYEQYF.

Concerning this clonotype itself: At one boundary the junction diverges from the germline segment, which might be a read error. This chain links TRBV11-2 with TRBJ2-2, with D perhaps matching TRBD2 (6 bases). From germline, CDR1 is SGHAT and CDR2 FQNNGV. The CDR3 runs to 15 residues. CDR3 sequence reads: CVSSYLEGYTGELFF. The CDR3 DNA reads as TGTGTCAGCAGTTATCTGGAGGGATACACCGGGGAGCTGTTTTTT.

This clonotype was observed at least ten times. The chain combines TRBV29-1 with TRBJ2-3; 13 bases fit TRBD2. CDR3 size: 16 residues. Per the germline V gene, CDR1 is SQVTM and CDR2 is ANQGSEA. The V segment lost 5 bases and the J segment 2 bases; nucleotides outside the gene matches: 7. CDR3 region: CSVRTSGRAITDTQYF. For the CDR3, the DNA is TGCAGCGTTCGAACTAGCGGGAGGGCGATCACAGATACGCAGTATTTT.